What follows are 20 T cell receptor beta chains derived from one specimen sequenced in a study of blood T cell repertoires in COVID-19. Repertoires were generated with immunoSEQ multiplex PCR, while TCRdb's copy carries only in-frame clones and drops some. This sample has 51,000 or so clones, with around 85% found just once. Specimen: peripheral blood. The receptor source for this set is a woman of 80 years or more with COVID-19, enrolled during active disease.

The V and J genes are TRBV28 and TRBJ2-2, with TRBD2 matching over 12 bases. CDR3 length: 16 residues. The V and J ends lost 3 bases and 6 bases, in that order; junction bases with no gene match: 5. The germline V gene has CDR1 MDHEN and CDR2 SYDVKM. CDR3 coding DNA: TGTGCCAGCAGTTTCCTAGCGGGAGGGCCGTCCGGGGAGCTGTTTTTT. This gives the protein CASSFLAGGPSGELFF.

The chain combines TRBV28 with TRBJ2-1; the D gene is possibly TRBD2 (5 bases). Trimming shortened V by 4 bases and J by 4 bases, and 17 bases separated the two germline ends. The V gene's germline CDR1 is MDHEN and CDR2 SYDVKM. The CDR3 is 16 amino acids. DNA for the CDR3: TGTGCCAGCAGTTCCCACGCGGGTACTTCTTACAATGAGCAGTTCTTC. This codes for CASSSHAGTSYNEQFF. The full variable domain, completed using reference TRBV28 and TRBJ2-1, is DVKVTQSSRYLVKRTGEKVFLECVQDMDHENMFWYRQDPGLGLRLIYFSYDVKMKEKGDIPEGYSVSREKKERFSLILESASTNQTSMYLCASSSHAGTSYNEQFFGPGTRLTVL.

As to this clone: Its ends do not fully match the called genes, so a read error is possible. This chain connects TRBV14 to TRBJ2-1; D call uncertain. Germline assignment: CDR1 SGHDN and CDR2 FVKESK. This CDR3 spans 15 amino acids. The CDR3 region is CASSPRTDWANQQFF. In DNA form, the CDR3 reads TGTGCCAGCAGCCCCCGAACTGATTGGGCCAATCAGCAGTTCTTC.

The chain links TRBV5-1 to TRBJ1-2; the D gene is possibly TRBD1 (6 bases). The CDR3 extends over 14 amino acids. In germline, CDR1 is SGHRS, CDR2 YFSETQ. V was pared by 4 bases and J by 3 bases, with 13 bases between. The CDR3, as DNA: TGCGCCAGCAGCCCGAGGGGGGGTGACTATGGCTACACCTTC. Amino acid sequence: CASSPRGGDYGYTF.

The rearrangement joins TRBV5-6 to TRBJ2-5; D call uncertain. Germline V gene lookup returns CDR1 SGHDT and CDR2 YYEEEE. Trimming removed 4 bases from V and 1 base from J, with 5 bases in between. The CDR3 spans 12 residues. In DNA form, the CDR3 reads TGTGCCAGCAGCCTCTCCCAAGAGACCCAGTACTTC. It translates to CASSLSQETQYF.

The V gene is TRBV6-5, the J gene TRBJ2-7, with TRBD2 matching over 7 bases. The V gene's germline CDR1 is MNHEY and CDR2 SVGAGI. V was clipped by 5 bases and J by 2 bases; unmatched bases: 3. CDR3 length equals 13 residues. In DNA form, the CDR3 reads TGTGCCAGCAGTCCCCGGGGGGCCTACGAGCAGTACTTC. Its protein product is CASSPRGAYEQYF.

V usage is TRBV9 and J usage is TRBJ2-1; 7 bases are shared with TRBD2. CDR3 length: 14 residues. Trimming removed 6 bases from V and 9 bases from J; junction bases left unmatched: 12. Germline V lookup: CDR1 SGDLS, CDR2 YYNGEE. The CDR3 loop is CASTPVREYGEQFF. The CDR3 DNA reads as TGTGCCAGCACCCCTGTGCGGGAGTACGGTGAGCAGTTCTTC.

J is TRBJ2-7 and V is TRBV27; D possibly matches TRBD1 or TRBD2 (5 bases each). The length of the CDR3 is 15 residues. V gave up 10 bases and J gave up 4 bases, with 23 bases separating them. Germline CDR1 reads MNHEY; CDR2 reads SMNVEV (reference sequence). The CDR3 sequence: CATRARRAEGYEQYF. CDR3 in DNA: TGTGCCACCAGGGCCAGGCGGGCCGAGGGTTACGAGCAGTACTTC.

The chain recombines TRBV5-1 with TRBJ1-1; D is unresolved. The CDR3 length is 15 residues. Germline CDR1 SGHRS, CDR2 YFSETQ. Trimming shortened V by 0 bases and J by 2 bases, and 11 bases separated the two germline ends. For the CDR3, the DNA is TGCGCCAGCAGCTTGGCGGGTCGAGGTAACACTGAAGCTTTCTTT. As protein: CASSLAGRGNTEAFF. Supplemented by reference TRBV5-1 and TRBJ1-1, the full variable domain reads KAGVTQTPRYLIKTRGQQVTLSCSPISGHRSVSWYQQTPGQGLQFLFEYFSETQRNKGNFPGRFSGRQFSNSRSEMNVSTLELGDSALYLCASSLAGRGNTEAFFGQGTRLTVV.

V gene TRBV7-2 combines with J gene TRBJ2-1, with TRBD2 matching over 9 bases. The germline V gene encodes CDR1 SGHTA and CDR2 FQGNSA. This CDR3 is built from 15 residues. The junction had 10 bases not matched to a gene; V was cut back by 5 bases and J by 8 bases. CDR3 DNA: TGTGCCAGCAGCCCCGGACTAGCGTTGGTTTATGAGCAGTTCTTC. Its translation is CASSPGLALVYEQFF.

The chain combines TRBV12-2 with TRBJ2-3; TRBD2, the table's D call, was not compared with the DNA. TRBV12-2 counts as a pseudogene. This CDR3 is 17 amino acids long. The CDR3 is CASRSMGLAGGTDTQYF. The CDR3 DNA reads TGTGCAAGTCGCTCCATGGGACTAGCGGGAGGAACAGATACGCAGTATTTT.

The J gene is TRBJ2-7, the V gene TRBV18; 8 bases agree with TRBD1. Trimming took 4 bases from V and 5 from J; bases not matched to a gene: 4. CDR1 KGHSH and CDR2 LQKENI come from the germline V gene. This CDR3 is 13 amino acids long. CDR3: CASSRTGKNEQYF. CDR3 nucleotides: TGTGCCAGCTCACGGACAGGGAAGAACGAGCAGTACTTC.

V gene TRBV5-1 combines with J gene TRBJ2-7; 11 nucleotides line up with TRBD2. Losses at the gene ends were 0 bases for V and 7 bases for J; bases not matched to a gene: 6. The CDR3 totals 15 residues. Germline V gives CDR1 SGHRS, CDR2 YFSETQ. CDR3 in amino acids: CASSLVAGGPGEQYF. The CDR3 DNA is TGCGCCAGCAGCTTGGTAGCGGGAGGGCCGGGGGAGCAGTACTTC. The complete variable domain, with remaining parts taken from reference TRBV5-1 and TRBJ2-7, reads KAGVTQTPRYLIKTRGQQVTLSCSPISGHRSVSWYQQTPGQGLQFLFEYFSETQRNKGNFPGRFSGRQFSNSRSEMNVSTLELGDSALYLCASSLVAGGPGEQYFGPGTRLTVT.

In its sample, this clone was seen once. The J gene is TRBJ2-1, the V gene TRBV18; D might be TRBD2 (6 bases). V was clipped by 4 bases and J by 7 bases, with 17 bases between them. Germline assignment: CDR1 KGHSH and CDR2 LQKENI. The CDR3 contains 15 residues. CDR3 in DNA: TGTGCCAGCTCACGGAATAGCGGACCTGAGAATGAGCAGTTCTTC. Amino acids: CASSRNSGPENEQFF.

This clone was found once. This rearrangement joins TRBV4-2 to TRBJ1-1; 10 bases align to TRBD1. CDR3 size: 16 residues. The germline V gene encodes CDR1 LGHNA and CDR2 YNFKEQ. Trimming took 2 bases from V and 5 from J; bases not matched to a gene: 8. CDR3 protein: CASSQKTGTGDTEAFF. CDR3 nucleotides: TGTGCCAGCAGCCAAAAAACCGGGACAGGGGATACTGAAGCTTTCTTT.

Only one count was recorded for this clone. V usage is TRBV11-3 and J usage is TRBJ2-1, with 10 bases lining up with TRBD2. The CDR3 consists of 15 residues. With 6 bases clipped from V and 4 bases from J, the junction kept 6 bases outside the gene matches. Germline CDR1 reads SGHNT; CDR2 reads YENEEA. The CDR3 loop is CASSPSGGVYNEQFF. The CDR3 nucleotides are TGTGCCAGCAGTCCTAGCGGGGGAGTTTACAATGAGCAGTTCTTC. The whole variable domain, remainder taken from reference TRBV11-3 and TRBJ2-1, is EAGVVQSPRYKIIEKKQPVAFWCNPISGHNTLYWYLQNLGQGPELLIRYENEEAVDDSQLPKDRFSAERLKGVDSTLKIQPAELGDSAVYLCASSPSGGVYNEQFFGPGTRLTVL.

Here the CDR3 DNA reads TGCGCCAGCACCATTCACTTTGATCTAGGGTTCTTC. Translation: CASTIHFDLGFF. The chain joins TRBV10-1 to TRBJ2-1, with unresolved D. The CDR3 length is 12 residues. Per the germline V gene, CDR1 is WNHNN and CDR2 is SYGVQD (reference sequence). V was shortened by 7 bases and J by 15 bases, with 19 bases between the two germline ends.

The CDR3 loop reads CASSYRTSGRWYEQFF. CDR3 sequence (DNA): TGTGCCAGCAGCTATAGGACTAGCGGGAGGTGGTATGAGCAGTTCTTC. The J gene is TRBJ2-1, the V gene TRBV14; 14 nucleotides line up with TRBD2. The V and J ends lost 5 bases and 8 bases, in that order; junction bases with no gene match: 8. The V gene's germline CDR1 is SGHDN and CDR2 FVKESK. CDR3 length equals 16 residues. Full variable domain (rest looked up from reference TRBV14 and TRBJ2-1): EAGVTQFPSHSVIEKGQTVTLRCDPISGHDNLYWYRRVMGKEIKFLLHFVKESKQDESGMPNNRFLAERTGGTYSTLKVQPAELEDSGVYFCASSYRTSGRWYEQFFGPGTRLTVL.

This sequence joins TRBV2 and TRBJ1-5; 9 positions agree with TRBD1. Germline V gene lookup returns CDR1 SNHLY and CDR2 FYNNEI. The trim removed 1 base at V and 3 bases at J, leaving 4 bases unmatched. This CDR3 has 16 residues. The CDR3 nucleotides read TGTGCCAGCAGTGAAGTCGGGACAGGGACCAATCAGCCCCAGCATTTT. This translates into CASSEVGTGTNQPQHF.

The rearrangement links TRBV7-9 to TRBJ1-5; the D is unclear. This CDR3 is built from 14 residues. The V gene's germline CDR1 is SEHNR and CDR2 FQNEAQ (reference sequence). Trimming took 5 bases from V and 6 from J, leaving 14 bases between them. The chain's CDR3 is CASSPPGDSQPQHF. CDR3 nucleotide sequence: TGTGCCAGCAGCCCCCCCGGGGATAGTCAGCCCCAGCATTTT. Filled out from reference TRBV7-9 and TRBJ1-5, the complete variable domain reads DTGVSQNPRHKITKRGQNVTFRCDPISEHNRLYWYRQTLGQGPEFLTYFQNEAQLEKSRLLSDRFSAERPKGSFSTLEIQRTEQGDSAMYLCASSPPGDSQPQHFGDGTRLSIL.